This is a list of T cell receptor beta chains from one sample in a study of type 1 and type 2 diabetes patients. TCRdb recomputed calls from the multiplex PCR reads with MiXCR, one row per CDR3 protein. The table has about 290,000 distinct CDR3 sequences, approximately 50% seen once. The sample consisted of peripheral blood mononuclear cells (PBMCs). These receptors all come from a man between 18 and 35 years old with type 2 diabetes. CDR3s include the opening cysteine and the closing phenylalanine or tryptophan. D genes are given only for firm matches. The size of a clone is reported for some rows only, either as once, few or many, or as a class for expanded clones.

-,TRBV7-9,TRBJ1-4,-,TGTGCCAGCAGAACTACAGGGTTTGAAAAACTGTTTTTT,CASRTTGFEKLFF
-,TRBV24-1,TRBJ2-1,-,TGTGCCACCAGTGATTTGTCTTCGGGCAACAATGAGCAGTTCTTC,CATSDLSSGNNEQFF
-,TRBV29-1,TRBJ1-2,few,TGCAGCGTTGATTCTGACAGCTACACCTTC,CSVDSDSYTF
-,TRBV11-2,TRBJ1-4,-,TGTGCCAGCAGCTTCGACAGAGCAACTAATGAAAAACTGTTTTTT,CASSFDRATNEKLFF
-,TRBV9,TRBJ2-7,few,TGTGCCAGCAGCGTAGGGGGGGACTTTAGCTACGAGCAGTACTTC,CASSVGGDFSYEQYF
TRBD2,TRBV10-3,TRBJ2-1,-,TGTGCCAGCAGTTACGCTAGCGGGAGGGCCCCTTACAATGAGCAGTTCTTC,CASSYASGRAPYNEQFF
-,TRBV7-2,TRBJ2-7,-,TGTGCCAGCAGTTTTGGGCAGGGACAATGGTACTTC,CASSFGQGQWYF
TRBD2,TRBV2,TRBJ2-1,-,TGTGCCAGCAGCGCGACTAGCGACCCGCCCTACAATGAGCAGTTCTTC,CASSATSDPPYNEQFF
-,TRBV5-6,TRBJ2-7,once,TGTGCCAGCCTCTCCTTCGGTGCCTACGAGCAGTACTTC,CASLSFGAYEQYF
-,TRBV6-1,TRBJ2-1,-,TGTGCCAGCAGTGACGGACGCCTACCCAATGAGCAGTTCTTC,CASSDGRLPNEQFF
-,TRBV6-6,TRBJ2-3,few,TGTGCCAGCAGTTACCGTCGGGCATCCACTAGCACAGATACGCAGTATTTT,CASSYRRASTSTDTQYF
-,TRBV20-1,TRBJ2-5,-,TGCAGTGCTAGAGATCGAGGGGCAGAGACCCAGTACTTC,CSARDRGAETQYF
-,TRBV19,TRBJ2-3,few,TGTGCCAGTAAGTTACGATACACAGATACGCAGTATTTT,CASKLRYTDTQYF
-,TRBV19,TRBJ1-1,few,TGTGCCAGTAGGGCAGGGGCGACGGCTGAAGCTTTCTTT,CASRAGATAEAFF
TRBD1,TRBV18,TRBJ1-4,few,TGTGCCAGCTCACAATTGGACAGGGAAGTTGAAAAACTGTTTTTT,CASSQLDREVEKLFF
-,TRBV7-2,TRBJ2-7,many,TGTGCCAGCAGCTTCAGCATCGCAGGCGAGCAGTACTTC,CASSFSIAGEQYF